This T cell receptor beta chain emerged from a study of blood T cell repertoires in COVID-19. Whole-study context: COVID-19 samples, acute and convalescent, were from the United States, Italy and Spain.

This table comes from immunoSEQ multiplex PCR, and its TCRdb copy is limited to in-frame clones, with some not included. This repertoire shows over 130,000 clones, roughly four fifths found once; its top ten account for roughly 1.7%. Participants spanned ages about 18 to 95 years and resided in about two dozen US areas. The CDR3 is 16 amino acids. The V end was cut by 4 bases, the J end by 3 bases, with 16 bases between. Germline values: CDR1 SGHRS, CDR2 YFSETQ. Material: PBMCs or T cells enriched from blood (not recorded which). The genes are TRBV5-1 and TRBJ1-4; no clear D. This receptor was identified in a woman aged 18-29 years who had been exposed to COVID-19. CDR3 loop: CASSTRVGYANEKLFF. DNA of the CDR3: TGCGCCAGCAGCACGAGGGTCGGATATGCTAATGAAAAACTGTTTTTT.